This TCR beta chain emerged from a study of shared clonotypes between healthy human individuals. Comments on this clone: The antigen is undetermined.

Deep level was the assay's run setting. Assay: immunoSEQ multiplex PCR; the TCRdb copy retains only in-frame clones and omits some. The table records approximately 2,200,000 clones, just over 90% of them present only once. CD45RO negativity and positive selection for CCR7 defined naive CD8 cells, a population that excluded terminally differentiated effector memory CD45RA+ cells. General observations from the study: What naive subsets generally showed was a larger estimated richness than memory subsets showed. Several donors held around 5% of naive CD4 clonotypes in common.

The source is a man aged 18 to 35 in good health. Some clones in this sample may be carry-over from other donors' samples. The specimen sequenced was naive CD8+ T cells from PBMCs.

The CDR3 sequence: CASSLGSGTGELFF. DNA for the CDR3: TGTGCCAGCAGCTTAGGAAGCGGCACCGGGGAGCTGTTTTTT. V gene TRBV13 combines with J gene TRBJ2-2; D perhaps matches TRBD2 (5 bases). The germline V gene encodes CDR1 PRHDT and CDR2 FYEKMQ (reference sequence). The germline V and J ends were trimmed by 0 bases and 4 bases, with 6 bases remaining between them. The CDR3 is made up of 14 amino acids.